This TCR beta chain was documented in a study of graft-versus-host responses after intestinal transplantation. Study-wide background: Recipients had transplants, and these were multivisceral, liver-intestinal, or isolated intestinal.

Comments on this clone: Its antigen is not identified.

Study-level results: Researchers found peak circulating GvH clone levels linked to early post-transplant HvG declines.

The V end was cut by 4 bases, the J end by 4 bases, with 12 bases between. Germline V lookup: CDR1 SGDLS, CDR2 YYNGEE. The CDR3 has 13 amino acids. Libraries were prepared by immunoSEQ multiplex PCR; TCRdb keeps only in-frame clonotypes and omits some of them. The sample includes some 95,000 clones, 75% to 95% of them seen just once. The TCR sequence derives from a human donor who received an intestinal transplant. The rearrangement joins TRBV9 to TRBJ2-7; possible D gene TRBD1, 5 bases. Specimen: unstimulated CD8+ T cells sorted from spleen or lymph node cells, collected before intestinal transplant. The CDR3 loop is CASSHGAEYEQYF. The CDR3 DNA sequence: TGTGCCAGCAGCCATGGGGCAGAATACGAGCAGTACTTC.